One TCR beta chain is described in this entry. The primer mix had 60 Vbeta and 13 Jbeta primers. Assay used: immunoSEQ multiplex PCR; TCRdb lists only in-frame clones, some missing. The data show approximately 76,000 clones, roughly 85% seen once. This entry belongs to a study of cytomegalovirus exposure and HLA in healthy donors. From germline, CDR1 is MNHNS and CDR2 SASEGT. V dropped 1 base and J dropped 1; count of bases not matched to a gene: 3. The CDR3 extends over 16 amino acids. The clonotype was recovered from a man aged 30-40 years in good health and CMV-seronegative. The sequenced material came from PBMCs. The rearrangement uses TRBV6-1 and TRBJ2-3; 9 bases line up with TRBD2. CDR3 loop: CASSEGPSGGTDTQYF. DNA for the CDR3: TGTGCCAGCAGTGAAGGCCCTAGCGGGGGCACAGATACGCAGTATTTT.